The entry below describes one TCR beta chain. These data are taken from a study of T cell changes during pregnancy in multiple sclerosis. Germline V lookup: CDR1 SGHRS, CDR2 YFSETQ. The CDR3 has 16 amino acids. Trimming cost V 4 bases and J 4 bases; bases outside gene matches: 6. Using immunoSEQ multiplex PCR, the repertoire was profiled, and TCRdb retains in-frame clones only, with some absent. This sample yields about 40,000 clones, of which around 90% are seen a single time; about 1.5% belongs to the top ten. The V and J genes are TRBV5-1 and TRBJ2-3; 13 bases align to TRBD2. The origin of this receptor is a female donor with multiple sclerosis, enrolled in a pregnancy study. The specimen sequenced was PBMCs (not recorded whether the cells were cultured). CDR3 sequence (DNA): TGCGCCAGCAGCCGAGGACTAGCGGGAGTCGCAGATACGCAGTATTTT. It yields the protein CASSRGLAGVADTQYF.